This T cell receptor (beta chain) was sequenced during a study of CD8+ T cells in alopecia areata. Looked up from germline, CDR1 is LGHNA and CDR2 is YSLEER. V lost 0 bases and J lost 5; bases outside the gene matches: 3. This CDR3 contains 15 residues. RNA was extracted and reverse transcribed into cDNA as the sequencing template. Clones were read by immunoSEQ multiplex PCR, and TCRdb kept only the in-frame ones, dropping some. In the table there are some 170,000 clones, 53% of which are singletons. As for treatment: oral pan-JAK inhibitor, 5-10 mg twice daily. PBMCs, the starting material, were the source of sorted CD4+ and CD8+ T cells. Points from the study as a whole: Shared TCR sequences were less clear between patients than in mice, possibly partly from HLA diversity. Besides other cells, scalp samples also yield sequences of resident alphabeta T cells from normal skin. Scalp clonality decreased significantly with tofacitinib, and so did expanded CD8+ clones among the top 100.

With regard to this clone: Its antigen is as yet unknown.

Sequencing used CD8+ T cells sorted from blood, obtained at week 24, from a patient treated with tofacitinib. This sequence was found in a human donor with alopecia areata. The V and J genes are TRBV4-3 and TRBJ2-2, with 7 bases that match TRBD1. The CDR3 sequence: CASSQDGTETGELFF. The DNA of the CDR3 is TGCGCCAGCAGCCAAGATGGGACAGAGACCGGGGAGCTGTTTTTT.